This TCR beta chain was observed in a study of T cell repertoires in cytomegalovirus infection. Overall study: Indications came from public TCR beta signatures; they pointed to CMV infection and to a matching HLA type.

Regarding the study as a whole: HLA-C-restricted CMV-specific TCR beta clonotypes prevailed in the ex vivo response. Cumulated frequencies of public TCR beta families served to identify carriers of CMV plus the relevant HLA.

One entry per CDR3 protein, called by TCRdb with MiXCR from the reads. The sample includes 640,000 or so distinct CDR3 sequences, around a third seen only once; the top ten take 15% to 20%. Of note for this clonotype: Its antigen is still unknown.

The sample was cultured PBMCs, taken from culture after CMV antigen stimulation. This TCR was sampled from a human donor in good health (CMV status not recorded). Some clones in this sample may be carry-over from other donors' samples.

CDR3 residues: CASKGSAAGAETQYF. CDR3 DNA sequence: TGTGCCAGTAAGGGGAGTGCGGCGGGAGCTGAGACCCAGTACTTC. The chain recombines TRBV19 with TRBJ2-5, with TRBD2 identical over 7 bases. The germline CDR1 and CDR2 sequences are LNHDA and SQIVND (reference sequence). The CDR3 length is 15 residues. V shed 7 bases, J shed 5 bases, and the junction held 13 bases outside the gene matches.